This TCR beta chain is from a study of human thymus T cells. Study conclusions and caveats: Use of V and J genes seemed skewed within the thymic and blood repertoires. Related reports documented highly overlapping thymic repertoires among unrelated individuals.

A note on this clone: Its antigen is as yet unknown.

CDR3 size: 19 residues. Germline lookup yields CDR1 SGHAT and CDR2 FQNNGV. The ends lost 4 bases at V and 7 bases at J; junction bases unmatched: 19. Corrective cardiac surgery supplied the resected thymus tissue. Using immunoSEQ multiplex PCR, the repertoire was profiled, and TCRdb retains in-frame clones only, with some absent. The data show about 130,000 clones, around 94% seen once. The TCR comes from a boy under two years old with a congenital heart defect but otherwise immunologically healthy. The chain couples TRBV11-2 to TRBJ1-6, with 7 nucleotides matching TRBD1. Sequenced input: thymus tissue. This chain's CDR3 is CASSSRRTPQGVRNSPLHF. The CDR3 nucleotides are TGTGCCAGCAGCTCTCGACGTACCCCCCAGGGGGTTCGAAATTCACCCCTCCACTTT.